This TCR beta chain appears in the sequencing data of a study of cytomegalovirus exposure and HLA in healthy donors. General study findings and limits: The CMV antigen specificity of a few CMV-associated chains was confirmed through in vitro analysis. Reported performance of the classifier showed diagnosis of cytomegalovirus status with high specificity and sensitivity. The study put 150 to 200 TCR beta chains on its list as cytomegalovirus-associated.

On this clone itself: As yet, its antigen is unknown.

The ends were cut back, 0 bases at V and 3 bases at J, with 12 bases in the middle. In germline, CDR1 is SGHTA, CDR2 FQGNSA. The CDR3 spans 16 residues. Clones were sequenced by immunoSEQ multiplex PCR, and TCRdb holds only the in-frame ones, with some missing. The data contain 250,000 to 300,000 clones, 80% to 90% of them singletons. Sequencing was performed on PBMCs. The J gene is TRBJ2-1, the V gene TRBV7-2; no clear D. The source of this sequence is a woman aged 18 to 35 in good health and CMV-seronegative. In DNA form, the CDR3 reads TGTGCCAGCAGCTTAGCCGGCGGCAGTAACTACAATGAGCAGTTCTTC. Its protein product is CASSLAGGSNYNEQFF.